This T cell receptor (beta chain) is drawn from a study of T cells in Graves' hyperthyroidism and ophthalmopathy. Study-level information: The authors collected peripheral blood at initial diagnosis, before any treatment.

This CDR3 has 13 residues. Trimming shortened V by 6 bases and J by 4 bases, and 15 bases separated the two germline ends. Germline CDR1 DFQATT, CDR2 SNEGSKA (reference sequence). Clinical symptoms, serum thyroxine, TRAb, thyroid ultrasound and orbital computed tomography informed diagnoses. PBMCs were derived from roughly 10 ml fresh peripheral blood. Using RNA transcripts as the source, TCR beta CDR3 regions were amplified. Carried out on the TCR CDR3, a first-round RT-PCR used the HTBI primer set. One entry per CDR3 protein results from TCRdb running MiXCR on the multiplex PCR reads. The table has about 400,000 distinct CDR3 sequences, around a quarter seen once.

This chain connects TRBV20-1 to TRBJ1-2; D may be TRBD1 (5 bases). The sequencing input was blood. This sequence was found in a man aged 45-60 years with Graves' hyperthyroidism. The CDR3 DNA is TGCAGTGCCACTTGGGACGGAGGCTATGGCTACACCTTC. Translated, it gives CSATWDGGYGYTF.